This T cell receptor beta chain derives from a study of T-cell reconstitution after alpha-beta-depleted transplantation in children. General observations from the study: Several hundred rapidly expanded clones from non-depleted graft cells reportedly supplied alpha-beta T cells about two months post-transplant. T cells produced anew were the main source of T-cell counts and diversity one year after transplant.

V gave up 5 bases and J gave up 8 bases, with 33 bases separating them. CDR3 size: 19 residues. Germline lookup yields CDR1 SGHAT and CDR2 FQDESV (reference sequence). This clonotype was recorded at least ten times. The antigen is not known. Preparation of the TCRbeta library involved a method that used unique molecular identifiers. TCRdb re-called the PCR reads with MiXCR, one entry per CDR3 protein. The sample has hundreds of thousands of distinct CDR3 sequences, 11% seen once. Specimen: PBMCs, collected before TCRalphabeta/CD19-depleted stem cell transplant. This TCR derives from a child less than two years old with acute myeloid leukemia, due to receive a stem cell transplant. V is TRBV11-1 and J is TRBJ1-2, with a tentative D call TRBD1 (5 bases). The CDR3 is CASSPSGGALSPQGWGYTF. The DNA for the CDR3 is TGTGCCAGCAGCCCTTCTGGGGGAGCACTGAGTCCCCAAGGTTGGGGCTACACCTTC.